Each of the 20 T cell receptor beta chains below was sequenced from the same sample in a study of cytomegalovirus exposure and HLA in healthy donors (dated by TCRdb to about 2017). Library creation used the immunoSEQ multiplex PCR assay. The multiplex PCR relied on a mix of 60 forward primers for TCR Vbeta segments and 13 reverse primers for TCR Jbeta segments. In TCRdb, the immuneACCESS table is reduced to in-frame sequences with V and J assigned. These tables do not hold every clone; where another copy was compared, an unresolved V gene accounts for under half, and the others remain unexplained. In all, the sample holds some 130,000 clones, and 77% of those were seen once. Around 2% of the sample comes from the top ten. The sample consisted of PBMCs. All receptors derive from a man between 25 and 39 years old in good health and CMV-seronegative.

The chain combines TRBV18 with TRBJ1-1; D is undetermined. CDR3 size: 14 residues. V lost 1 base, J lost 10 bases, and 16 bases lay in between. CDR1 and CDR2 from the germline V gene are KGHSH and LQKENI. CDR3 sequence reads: CASSPLEQKLVAFF. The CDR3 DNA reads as TGTGCCAGCTCACCACTTGAACAGAAGCTGGTAGCTTTCTTT.

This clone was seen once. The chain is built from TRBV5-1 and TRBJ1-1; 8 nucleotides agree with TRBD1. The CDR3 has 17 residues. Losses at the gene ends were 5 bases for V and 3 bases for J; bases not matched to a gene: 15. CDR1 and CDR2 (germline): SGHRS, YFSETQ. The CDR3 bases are TGCGCCAGCAGACGCATACCGGGACAGGTCGAGGACACTGAAGCTTTCTTT. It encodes CASRRIPGQVEDTEAFF.

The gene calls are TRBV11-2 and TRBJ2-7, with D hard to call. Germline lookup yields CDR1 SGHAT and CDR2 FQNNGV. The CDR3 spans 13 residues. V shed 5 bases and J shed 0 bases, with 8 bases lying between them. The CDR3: CASSQQSSYEQYF. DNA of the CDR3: TGTGCCAGCAGCCAACAGAGCTCCTACGAGCAGTACTTC. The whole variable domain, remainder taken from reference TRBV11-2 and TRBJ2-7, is EAGVAQSPRYKIIEKRQSVAFWCNPISGHATLYWYQQILGQGPKLLIQFQNNGVVDDSQLPKDRFSAERLKGVDSTLKIQPAKLEDSAVYLCASSQQSSYEQYFGPGTRLTVT.

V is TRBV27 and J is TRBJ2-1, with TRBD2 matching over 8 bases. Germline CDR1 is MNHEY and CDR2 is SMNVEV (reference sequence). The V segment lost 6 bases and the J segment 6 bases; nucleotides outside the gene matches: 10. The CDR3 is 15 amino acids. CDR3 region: CASSLEIAGPNEQFF. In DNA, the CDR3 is TGTGCCAGCAGCCTCGAGATAGCGGGACCCAATGAGCAGTTCTTC.

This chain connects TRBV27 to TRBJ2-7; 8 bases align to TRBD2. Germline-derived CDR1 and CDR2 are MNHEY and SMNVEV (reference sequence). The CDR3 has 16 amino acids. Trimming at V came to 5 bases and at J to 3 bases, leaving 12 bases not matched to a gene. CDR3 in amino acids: CASSLLAGGRRYEQYF. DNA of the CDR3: TGTGCCAGCAGTCTCCTGGCGGGGGGACGACGCTACGAGCAGTACTTC.

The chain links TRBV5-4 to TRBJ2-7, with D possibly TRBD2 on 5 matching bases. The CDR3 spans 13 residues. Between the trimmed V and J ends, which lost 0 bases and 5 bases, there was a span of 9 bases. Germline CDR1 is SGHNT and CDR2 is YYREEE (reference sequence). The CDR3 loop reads CASSLGLADEQYF. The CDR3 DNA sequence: TGTGCCAGCAGCTTGGGTCTAGCCGACGAGCAGTACTTC.

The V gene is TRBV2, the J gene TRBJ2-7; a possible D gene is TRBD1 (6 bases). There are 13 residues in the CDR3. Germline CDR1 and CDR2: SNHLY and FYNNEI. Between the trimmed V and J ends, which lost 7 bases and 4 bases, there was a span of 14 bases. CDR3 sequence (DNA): TGTGCCAGCACCGAAGGGACACGTTACGAGCAGTACTTC. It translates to CASTEGTRYEQYF.

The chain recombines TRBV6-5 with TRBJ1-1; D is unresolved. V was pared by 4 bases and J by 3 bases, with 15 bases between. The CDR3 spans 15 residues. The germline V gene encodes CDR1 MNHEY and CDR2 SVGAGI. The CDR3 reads CASSSTGYVDTEAFF. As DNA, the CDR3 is TGTGCCAGCAGTTCAACGGGGTACGTGGACACTGAAGCTTTCTTT.

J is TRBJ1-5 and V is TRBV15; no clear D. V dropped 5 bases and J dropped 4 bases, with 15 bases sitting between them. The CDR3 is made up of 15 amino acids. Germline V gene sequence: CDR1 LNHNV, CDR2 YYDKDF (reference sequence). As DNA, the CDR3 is TGTGCCACCAGCCAGATCGCCGGGGAAAATCAGCCCCAGCATTTT. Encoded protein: CATSQIAGENQPQHF.

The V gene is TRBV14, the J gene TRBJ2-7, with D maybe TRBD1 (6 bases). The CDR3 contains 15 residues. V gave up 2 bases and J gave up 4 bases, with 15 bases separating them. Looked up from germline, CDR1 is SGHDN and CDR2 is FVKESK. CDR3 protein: CASSQKFRGIYEQYF. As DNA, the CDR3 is TGTGCCAGCAGCCAAAAATTCAGGGGAATTTACGAGCAGTACTTC.

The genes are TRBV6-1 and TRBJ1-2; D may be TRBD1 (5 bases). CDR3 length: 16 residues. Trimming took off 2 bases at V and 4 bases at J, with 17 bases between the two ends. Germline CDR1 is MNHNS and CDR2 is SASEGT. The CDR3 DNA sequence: TGTGCCAGCAGTGAAAATGCGGGACGCACGCGCTATGGCTACACCTTC. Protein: CASSENAGRTRYGYTF.

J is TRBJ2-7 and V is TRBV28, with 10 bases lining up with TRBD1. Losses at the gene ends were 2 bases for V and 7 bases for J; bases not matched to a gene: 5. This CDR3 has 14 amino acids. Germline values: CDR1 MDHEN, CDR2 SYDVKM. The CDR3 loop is CASSLMGTGVEQYF. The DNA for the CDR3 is TGTGCCAGCAGTTTAATGGGGACAGGGGTTGAGCAGTACTTC. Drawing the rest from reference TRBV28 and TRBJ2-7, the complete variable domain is DVKVTQSSRYLVKRTGEKVFLECVQDMDHENMFWYRQDPGLGLRLIYFSYDVKMKEKGDIPEGYSVSREKKERFSLILESASTNQTSMYLCASSLMGTGVEQYFGPGTRLTVT.

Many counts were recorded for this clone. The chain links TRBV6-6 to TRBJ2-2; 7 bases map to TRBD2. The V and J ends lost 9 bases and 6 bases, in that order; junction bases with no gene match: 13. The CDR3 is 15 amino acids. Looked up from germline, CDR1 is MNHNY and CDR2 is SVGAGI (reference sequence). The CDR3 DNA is TGTGCCAGGCCCGGCGGGGGACTCGCCCCCGGGGAGCTGTTTTTT. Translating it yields CARPGGGLAPGELFF.

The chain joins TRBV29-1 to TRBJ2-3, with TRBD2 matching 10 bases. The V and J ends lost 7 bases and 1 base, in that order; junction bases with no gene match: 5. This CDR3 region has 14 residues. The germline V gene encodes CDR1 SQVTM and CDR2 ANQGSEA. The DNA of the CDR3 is TGCAGCGCCTCCGGGACTAGCGGCACAGATACGCAGTATTTT. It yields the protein CSASGTSGTDTQYF.

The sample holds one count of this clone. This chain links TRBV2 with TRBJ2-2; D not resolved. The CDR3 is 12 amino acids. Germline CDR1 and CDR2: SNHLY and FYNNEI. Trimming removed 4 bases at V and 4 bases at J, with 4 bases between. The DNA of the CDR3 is TGTGCCAGCAGTGGCGTCACCGGGGAGCTGTTTTTT. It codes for CASSGVTGELFF.

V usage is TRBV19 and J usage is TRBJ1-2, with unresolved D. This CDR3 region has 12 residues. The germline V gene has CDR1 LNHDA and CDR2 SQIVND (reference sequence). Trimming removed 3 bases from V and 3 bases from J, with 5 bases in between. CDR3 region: CASSIADYGYTF. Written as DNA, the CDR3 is TGTGCCAGTAGTATCGCGGACTATGGCTACACCTTC. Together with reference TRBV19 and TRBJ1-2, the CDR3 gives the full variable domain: DGGITQSPKYLFRKEGQNVTLSCEQNLNHDAMYWYRQDPGQGLRLIYYSQIVNDFQKGDIAEGYSVSREKKESFPLTVTSAQKNPTAFYLCASSIADYGYTFGSGTRLTVV.

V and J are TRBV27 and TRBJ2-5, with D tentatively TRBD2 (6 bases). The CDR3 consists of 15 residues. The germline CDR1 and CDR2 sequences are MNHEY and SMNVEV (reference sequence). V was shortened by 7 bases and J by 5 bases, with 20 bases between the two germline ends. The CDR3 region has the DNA TGTGCCAGCAACCCGGGAGTCGGTATCTCGGAGACCCAGTACTTC. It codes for CASNPGVGISETQYF.

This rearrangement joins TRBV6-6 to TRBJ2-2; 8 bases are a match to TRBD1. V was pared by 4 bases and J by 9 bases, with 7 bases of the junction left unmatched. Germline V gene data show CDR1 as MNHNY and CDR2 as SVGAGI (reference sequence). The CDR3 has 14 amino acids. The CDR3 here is CASSSGRGPRELFF. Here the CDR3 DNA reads TGTGCCAGCAGTTCGGGCAGGGGGCCCCGGGAGCTGTTTTTT.

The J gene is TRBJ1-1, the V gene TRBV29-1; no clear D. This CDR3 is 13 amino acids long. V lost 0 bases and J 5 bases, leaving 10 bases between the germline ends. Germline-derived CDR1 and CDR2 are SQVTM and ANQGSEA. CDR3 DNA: TGCAGCGTTGAAGATATGAGGAAAACTGAAGCTTTCTTT. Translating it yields CSVEDMRKTEAFF.

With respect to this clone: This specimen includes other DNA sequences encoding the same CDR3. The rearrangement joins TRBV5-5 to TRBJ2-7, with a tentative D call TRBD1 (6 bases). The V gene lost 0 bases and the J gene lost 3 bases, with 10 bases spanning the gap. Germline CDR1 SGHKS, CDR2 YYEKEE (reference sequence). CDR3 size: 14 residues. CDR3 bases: TGTGCCAGCAGCTTGGGGCAGGGGAGCTACGAGCAGTACTTC. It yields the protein CASSLGQGSYEQYF.